Here is one T cell receptor (beta chain) with its context. Antigen specificity is unknown. Amplification used 60 Vbeta primers and 13 Jbeta primers. The assay was immunoSEQ multiplex PCR, and TCRdb's table has in-frame clones only and misses some. The sample lists about 160,000 clones; around 84% were seen once. Germline lookup yields CDR1 LNHNV and CDR2 YYDKDF (reference sequence). The CDR3 is 15 amino acids. V gave up 0 bases and J gave up 1 base, with 8 bases separating them. The record originates from a study of cytomegalovirus exposure and HLA in healthy donors. Study-wide findings and caveats: A later analysis linked a missense variant in DCLRE1C to the trimming of TCR beta V and J genes. Later examination showed HLA-associated TCR beta chains had greater clonal expansion than equally common others. The listing of some 170 TCR beta chains classed them as cytomegalovirus-associated.

This sequence joins TRBV15 and TRBJ2-3; D is unresolved. This TCR was recovered from a man aged 18 to 30 in good health and CMV-seronegative. The sequencing sample was made of PBMCs. The chain's CDR3 is CATSREITGTDTQYF. CDR3 sequence (DNA): TGTGCCACCAGCAGAGAAATAACGGGCACAGATACGCAGTATTTT.